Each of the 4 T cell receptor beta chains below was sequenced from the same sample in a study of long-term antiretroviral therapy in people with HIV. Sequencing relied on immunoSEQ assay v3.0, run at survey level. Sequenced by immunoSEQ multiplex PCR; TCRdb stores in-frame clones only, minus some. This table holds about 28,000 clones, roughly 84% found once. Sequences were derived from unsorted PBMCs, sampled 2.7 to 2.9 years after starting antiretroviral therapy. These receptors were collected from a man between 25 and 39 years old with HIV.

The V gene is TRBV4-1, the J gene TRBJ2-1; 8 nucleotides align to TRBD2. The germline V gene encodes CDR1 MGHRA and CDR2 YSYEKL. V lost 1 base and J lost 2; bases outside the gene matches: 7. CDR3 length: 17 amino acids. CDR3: CASSQVDMGLAYNEQFF. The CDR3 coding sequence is TGCGCCAGCAGCCAAGTCGATATGGGACTAGCCTACAATGAGCAGTTCTTC.

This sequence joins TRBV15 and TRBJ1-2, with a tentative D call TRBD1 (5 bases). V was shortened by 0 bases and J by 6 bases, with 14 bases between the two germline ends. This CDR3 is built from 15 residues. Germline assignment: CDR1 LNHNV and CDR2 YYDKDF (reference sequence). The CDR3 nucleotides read TGTGCCACCAGCAGAGATCCGGCAGGGCGTAATGGCTACACCTTC. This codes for CATSRDPAGRNGYTF.

The CDR3: CASSQVGGLKNTEAFF. The CDR3 DNA follows: TGTGCCAGCAGCCAAGTGGGGGGGCTCAAGAACACTGAAGCTTTCTTT. V is TRBV14 and J is TRBJ1-1, with D possibly TRBD1 on 6 matching bases. Germline CDR1 SGHDN, CDR2 FVKESK. The CDR3 is 16 amino acids. Trimming removed 1 base at V and 1 base at J, with 13 bases between.

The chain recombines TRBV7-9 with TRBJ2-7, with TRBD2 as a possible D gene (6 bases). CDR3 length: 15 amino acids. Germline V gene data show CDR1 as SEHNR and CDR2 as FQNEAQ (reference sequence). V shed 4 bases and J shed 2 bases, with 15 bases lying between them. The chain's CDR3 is CASSYRDSPTYEQYF. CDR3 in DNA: TGTGCCAGCAGCTACCGGGACTCCCCAACCTACGAGCAGTACTTC.